The clone carrying this T cell receptor beta chain was found once. Its antigen is currently unknown. Oncomine TCR Beta short-read sequencing was applied to DNA from cultured CD4+ T cells. TCRdb independently ran MiXCR on the PCR reads; one entry per CDR3 protein. The sample shows around 8,600 distinct CDR3 sequences, approximately 46% of them seen only once. Treatment in this sample: approximately 11-day PBMC culture with coronavirus spike peptide pools or control peptides (ViraFEST assay). This entry belongs to a study of vaccination and CD4 T cells after COVID-19. Study at large: Convalescent donors totaled six males and four females, including two who were Hispanic.

Trimming stripped 2 bases from V and 2 bases from J, with 10 bases between. Germline V CDR1 and CDR2: SGHRS, YFSETQ. CDR3 length equals 14 residues. This TCR was sampled from a human donor who had recovered from COVID-19. The chain uses TRBV5-1 and TRBJ2-5; D is perhaps TRBD1 (6 bases). The material sequenced was CD4+ T cells from blood, cultured in vitro. CDR3 DNA: TGCGCCAGCAGCTTCCGGGACAAACAAGAGACCCAGTACTTC. As protein: CASSFRDKQETQYF.